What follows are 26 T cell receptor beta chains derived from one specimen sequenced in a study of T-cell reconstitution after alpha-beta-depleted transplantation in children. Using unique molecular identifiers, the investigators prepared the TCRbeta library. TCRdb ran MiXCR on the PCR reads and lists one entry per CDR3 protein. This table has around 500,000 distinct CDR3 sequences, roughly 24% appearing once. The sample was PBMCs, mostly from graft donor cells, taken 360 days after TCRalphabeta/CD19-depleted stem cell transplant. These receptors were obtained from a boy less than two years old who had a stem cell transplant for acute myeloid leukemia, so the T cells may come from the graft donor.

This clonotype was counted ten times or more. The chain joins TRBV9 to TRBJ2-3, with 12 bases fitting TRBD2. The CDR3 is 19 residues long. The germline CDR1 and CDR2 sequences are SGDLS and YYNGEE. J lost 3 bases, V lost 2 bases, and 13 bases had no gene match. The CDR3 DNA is TGTGCCAGCAGCGTCGAACCGGGACTAGCGGGCCCTAGGACAGATACGCAGTATTTT. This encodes CASSVEPGLAGPRTDTQYF.

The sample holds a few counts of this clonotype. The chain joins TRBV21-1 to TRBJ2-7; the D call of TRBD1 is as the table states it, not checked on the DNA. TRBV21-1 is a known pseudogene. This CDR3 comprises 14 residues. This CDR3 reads CASSTGPNSYEQYF. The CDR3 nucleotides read TGTGCCAGCAGCACAGGCCCCAATTCCTACGAGCAGTACTTC.

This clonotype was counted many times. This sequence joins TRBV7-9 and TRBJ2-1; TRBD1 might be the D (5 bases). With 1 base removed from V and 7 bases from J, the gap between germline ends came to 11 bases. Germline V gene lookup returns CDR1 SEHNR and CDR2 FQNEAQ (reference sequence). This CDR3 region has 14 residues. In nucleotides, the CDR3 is TGTGCCAGCAGCTTAGGTCTGCAGGGAAATGAGCAGTTCTTC. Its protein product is CASSLGLQGNEQFF.

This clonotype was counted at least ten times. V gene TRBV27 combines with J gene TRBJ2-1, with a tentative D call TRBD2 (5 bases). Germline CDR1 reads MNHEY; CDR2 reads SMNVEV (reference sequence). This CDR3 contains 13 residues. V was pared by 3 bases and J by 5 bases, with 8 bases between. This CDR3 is CASSFLGDNEQFF. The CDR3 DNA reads TGTGCCAGCAGTTTCTTGGGAGACAATGAGCAGTTCTTC.

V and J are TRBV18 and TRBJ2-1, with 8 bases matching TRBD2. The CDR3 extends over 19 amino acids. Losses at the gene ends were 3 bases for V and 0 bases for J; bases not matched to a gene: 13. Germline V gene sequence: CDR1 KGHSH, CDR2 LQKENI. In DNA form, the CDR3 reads TGTGCCAGCTCACCGTTCATCGTGCTAGCGGGTAGCTCCTACAATGAGCAGTTCTTC. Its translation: CASSPFIVLAGSSYNEQFF.

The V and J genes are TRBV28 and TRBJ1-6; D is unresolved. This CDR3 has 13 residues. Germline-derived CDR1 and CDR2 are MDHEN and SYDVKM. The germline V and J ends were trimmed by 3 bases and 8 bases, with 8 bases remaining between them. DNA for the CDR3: TGTGCCAGCAGTTTTGGTGATTATTCACCCCTCCACTTT. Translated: CASSFGDYSPLHF.

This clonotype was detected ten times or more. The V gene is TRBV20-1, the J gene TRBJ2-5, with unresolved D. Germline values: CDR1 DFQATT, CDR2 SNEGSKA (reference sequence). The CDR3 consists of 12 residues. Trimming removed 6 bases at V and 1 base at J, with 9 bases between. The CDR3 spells CSAERSQETQYF. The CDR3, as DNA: TGCAGTGCAGAGAGATCCCAAGAGACCCAGTACTTC.

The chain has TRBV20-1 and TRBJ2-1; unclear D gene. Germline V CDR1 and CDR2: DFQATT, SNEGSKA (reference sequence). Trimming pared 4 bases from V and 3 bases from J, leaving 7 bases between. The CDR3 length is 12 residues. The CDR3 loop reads CSAKGSYNEQFF. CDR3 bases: TGCAGTGCTAAGGGAAGCTACAATGAGCAGTTCTTC.

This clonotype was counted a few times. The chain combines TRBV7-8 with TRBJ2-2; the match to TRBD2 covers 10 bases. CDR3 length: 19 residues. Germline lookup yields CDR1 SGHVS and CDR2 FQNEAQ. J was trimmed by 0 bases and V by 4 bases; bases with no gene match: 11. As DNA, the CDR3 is TGTGCCAGCAGCTATCCGGGACTAGCGACGGCCGCGAACACCGGGGAGCTGTTTTTT. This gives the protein CASSYPGLATAANTGELFF.

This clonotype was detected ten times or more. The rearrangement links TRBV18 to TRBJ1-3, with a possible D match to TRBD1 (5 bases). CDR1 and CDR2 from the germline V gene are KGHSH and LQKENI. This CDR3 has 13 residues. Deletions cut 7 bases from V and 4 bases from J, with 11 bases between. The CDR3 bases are TGTGCCAGCTTCGGGGGTTCCGGAAACACCATATATTTT. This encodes CASFGGSGNTIYF.

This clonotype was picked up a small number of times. CDR3 loop: CSVDRLAAGNEQFF. CDR3 bases: TGCAGCGTTGATAGGCTAGCGGCAGGCAATGAGCAGTTCTTC. The chain carries TRBV29-1 and TRBJ2-1; TRBD2 matches 7 bases. Per germline, CDR1 SQVTM and CDR2 ANQGSEA. V lost 3 bases to trimming and J lost 6 bases; unmatched junction nucleotides: 8. The CDR3 is 14 residues long.

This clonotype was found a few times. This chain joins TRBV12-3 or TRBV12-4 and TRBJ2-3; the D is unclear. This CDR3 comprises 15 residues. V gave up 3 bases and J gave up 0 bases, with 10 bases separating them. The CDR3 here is CASSFNERSTDTQYF. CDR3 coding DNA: TGTGCCAGCAGTTTCAACGAGCGAAGCACAGATACGCAGTATTTT.

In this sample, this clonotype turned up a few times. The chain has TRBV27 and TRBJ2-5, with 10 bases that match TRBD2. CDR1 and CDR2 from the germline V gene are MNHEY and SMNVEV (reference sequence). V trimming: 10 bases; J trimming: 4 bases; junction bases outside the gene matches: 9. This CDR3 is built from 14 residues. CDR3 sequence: CATRLAGSRETQYF. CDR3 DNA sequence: TGTGCCACCCGACTAGCGGGCAGTAGAGAGACCCAGTACTTC.

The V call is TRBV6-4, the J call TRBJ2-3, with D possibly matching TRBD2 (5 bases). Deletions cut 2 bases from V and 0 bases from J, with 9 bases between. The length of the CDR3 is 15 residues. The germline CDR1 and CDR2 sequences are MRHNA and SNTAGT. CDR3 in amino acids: CASSDEGLSTDTQYF. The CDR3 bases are TGTGCCAGCAGTGACGAGGGTTTGAGCACAGATACGCAGTATTTT.

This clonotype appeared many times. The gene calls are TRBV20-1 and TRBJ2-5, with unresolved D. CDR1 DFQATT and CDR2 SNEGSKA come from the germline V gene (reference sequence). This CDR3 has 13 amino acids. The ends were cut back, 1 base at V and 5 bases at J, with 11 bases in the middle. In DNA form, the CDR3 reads TGCAGTGCTAGAGGGACCGGCCGGGAGACCCAGTACTTC. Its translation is CSARGTGRETQYF.

The DNA for the CDR3 is TGCAGTGCTCCCATACGGAATGAGCAGTTCTTC. Its translation is CSAPIRNEQFF. The J gene is TRBJ2-1, the V gene TRBV20-1; D remains ambiguous. V dropped 5 bases and J dropped 7 bases, with 9 bases sitting between them. The CDR3 is 11 amino acids. CDR1 and CDR2 (germline): DFQATT, SNEGSKA (reference sequence).

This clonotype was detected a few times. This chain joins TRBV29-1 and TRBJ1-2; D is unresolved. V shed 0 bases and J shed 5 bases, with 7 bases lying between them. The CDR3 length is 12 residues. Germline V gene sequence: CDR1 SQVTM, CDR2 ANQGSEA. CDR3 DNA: TGCAGCGTTGAAGACGCCCGTTATGGCTACACCTTC. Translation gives CSVEDARYGYTF.

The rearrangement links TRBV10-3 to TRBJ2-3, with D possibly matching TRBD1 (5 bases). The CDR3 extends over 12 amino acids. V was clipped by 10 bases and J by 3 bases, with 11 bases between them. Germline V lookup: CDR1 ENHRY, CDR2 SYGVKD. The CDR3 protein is CATTTETDTQYF. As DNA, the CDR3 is TGTGCCACAACGACAGAGACAGATACGCAGTATTTT.

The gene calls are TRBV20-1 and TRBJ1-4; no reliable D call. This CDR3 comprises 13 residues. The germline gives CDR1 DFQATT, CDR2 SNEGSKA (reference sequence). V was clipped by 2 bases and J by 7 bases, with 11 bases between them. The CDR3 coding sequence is TGCAGTGCTAGATCGGGCGTGGGTGAAAAACTGTTTTTT. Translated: CSARSGVGEKLFF.

CDR3 loop: CASSQVAGDNYGYTF. The CDR3 nucleotides are TGCGCCAGCAGCCAAGTGGCGGGGGATAACTATGGCTACACCTTC. The chain links TRBV4-1 to TRBJ1-2; D might be TRBD1 (5 bases). Looked up from germline, CDR1 is MGHRA and CDR2 is YSYEKL. CDR3 size: 15 residues. Trimming stripped 1 base from V and 1 base from J, with 10 bases between.

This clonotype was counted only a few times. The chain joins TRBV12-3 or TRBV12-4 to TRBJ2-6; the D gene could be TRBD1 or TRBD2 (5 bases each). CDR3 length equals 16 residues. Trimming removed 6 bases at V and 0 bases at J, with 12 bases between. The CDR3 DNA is TGTGCCAGCAGAACCGGGACGCCCTCTGGGGCCAACGTCCTGACTTTC. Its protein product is CASRTGTPSGANVLTF.

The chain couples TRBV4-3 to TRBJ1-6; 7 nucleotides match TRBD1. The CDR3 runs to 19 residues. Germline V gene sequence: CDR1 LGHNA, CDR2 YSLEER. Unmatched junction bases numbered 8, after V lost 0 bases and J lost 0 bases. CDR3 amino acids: CASSQDNRGVGSYNSPLHF. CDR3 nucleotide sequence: TGCGCCAGCAGCCAAGATAACAGGGGAGTGGGCTCCTATAATTCACCCCTCCACTTT.

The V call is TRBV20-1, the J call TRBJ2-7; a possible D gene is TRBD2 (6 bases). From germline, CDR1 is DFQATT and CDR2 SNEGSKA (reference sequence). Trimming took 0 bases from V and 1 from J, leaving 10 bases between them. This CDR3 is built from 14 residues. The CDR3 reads CSARDSGRSYEQYV. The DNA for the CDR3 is TGCAGTGCTAGAGATTCGGGGAGGTCCTACGAGCAGTACGTC.

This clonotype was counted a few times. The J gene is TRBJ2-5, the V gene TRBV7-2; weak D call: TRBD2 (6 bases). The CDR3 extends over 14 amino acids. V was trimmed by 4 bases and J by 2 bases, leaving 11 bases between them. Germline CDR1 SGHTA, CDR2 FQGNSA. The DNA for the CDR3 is TGTGCCAGCAGCTCCCCGACTAGGCAAGAGACCCAGTACTTC. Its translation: CASSSPTRQETQYF.

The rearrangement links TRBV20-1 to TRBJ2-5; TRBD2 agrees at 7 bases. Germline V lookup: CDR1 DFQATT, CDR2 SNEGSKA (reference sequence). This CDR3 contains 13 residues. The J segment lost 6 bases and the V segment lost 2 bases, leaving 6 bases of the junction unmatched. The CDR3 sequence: CSARTGRRKTQYF. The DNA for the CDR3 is TGCAGTGCTAGAACCGGGAGGAGAAAGACCCAGTACTTC.

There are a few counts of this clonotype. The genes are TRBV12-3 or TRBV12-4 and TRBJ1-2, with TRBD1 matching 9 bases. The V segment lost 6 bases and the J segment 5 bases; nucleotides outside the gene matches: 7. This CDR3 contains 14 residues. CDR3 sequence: CASSTGGISYGYTF. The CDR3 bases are TGTGCCAGCAGCACAGGGGGCATTTCTTATGGCTACACCTTC.